This T cell receptor (beta chain) was profiled in a study of cytotoxic CD8 clonotypes in ibrutinib-treated CLL (dated by TCRdb to about 2021). At the level of the whole study: The cohort included around 15 treatment-naive and eleven to twelve relapsed/refractory patients; some 18 were IGHV unmutated. Partial responses were observed in roughly 24 patients and complete responses in 2; after a median follow-up of around 64 months, remission was maintained in approximately 14 patients and progression was observed in approximately 12. Longitudinal samples were available for about 30% of the roughly 90 trial participants. Every sample from remission and from progressive disease was obtained while the patients were still on ibrutinib. On average, each sample yielded roughly 260,000 productive templates and over 90,000 productive rearrangements. Response samples were obtained after a median of approximately eleven months of treatment, with a range of about 6 to 40 months. Cryopreserved peripheral blood mononuclear cells were obtained prior to treatment, at the time of response, and at either disease progression or sustained remission.

Study-wide findings and limitations: Sampling times were not matched between sustained-remission and progressing patients, and lymph node repertoires were not studied. Public clonotypes were rare and either shrank or stayed stable during treatment, and the rise in clonality at ibrutinib response reflected expansion of private clonotypes. Baseline clonality was found to be higher than that of age-matched healthy donors and was strongly correlated with circulating CD8+ T-cell counts. An increase in clonality was observed at ibrutinib response, with clonality remaining stable during sustained remission and falling back toward baseline at progression.

Interpreted using the paper, the time point label stands for: around 2 years on ibrutinib. For TCR beta library preparation, around 2 micrograms of genomic DNA were isolated from cryopreserved PBMCs. Longitudinal blood samples from CLL patients receiving ibrutinib monotherapy were subjected to high-throughput TCR beta sequencing. Patients were enrolled in a phase 2 open-label single-center ibrutinib monotherapy trial. The CDR3, from cysteine to phenylalanine, totals 14 residues. The read is trimmed to its CDR3 DNA, 42 bases read in frame from base 1. Trimmed from V: 5 bases; trimmed from J: 5 bases; junction bases lacking a gene match: 6. Looking up the germline V gene yields CDR1 SGHVS and CDR2 FNYEAQ. Concerning this clone itself: Its antigen is still unknown. No qualities accompany the bases; no much larger clone lies one base away.

On a MiSeq, deep resolution sequencing aimed for a depth between 1 in 1 million and 1 in 200,000 T cells, with each clonotype covered about 9.2x on average. TCR beta libraries were generated with the immunoSEQ hsTCRB Kit. For the original study's pipeline: ImmunoSEQ Data Assistant and ImmunoSEQ Analyzer were used for data analysis, and V, D and J genes were assigned according to IMGT definitions. Clonality, which ranges from 0 to 1, was calculated by subtracting the normalized Shannon entropy of productive rearrangement frequencies from one. Public clonotype analysis was restricted to overrepresented clonotypes comprising at least 0.05% of each patient's repertoire. Repertoires from thirteen age-matched healthy donors in immuneACCESS were used as clonality controls. TCRdb's version of the immuneACCESS table is confined to in-frame rearrangements and falls short of the full clone set. An unresolved V gene accounts for under half of the shortfall where checked; the remainder is of unknown origin. That table supplies the V and J calls and clone size; D and trimming were determined from the DNA. This sample is represented by roughly 200,000 clones; over 60% of them were singletons. The ten biggest clones cover over 10% of the sample.

The V and J genes are TRBV7-6 and TRBJ2-7; 10 bases in between match TRBD2. Material: PBMCs, obtained after 24 months of ibrutinib treatment. The TCR originated in a human donor with chronic lymphocytic leukemia. The DNA sequence is TGTGCCAGCAGCCTTAGCGGGAGGAGCCACGAGCAGTACTTC. This is translated as CASSLSGRSHEQYF.